A selection of T cell receptor beta chains follows, all from one sample in a study of blood T cell repertoires in COVID-19. TCRdb keeps only in-frame clones here, not all; method: immunoSEQ multiplex PCR. Of over 70,000 clones in the sample, around nine tenths were seen once. Sample: peripheral blood. These receptors originate from a human donor in a cohort sampled during active COVID-19. Each CDR3 is given with its conserved first and last residue. D genes are given only for firm matches. Clone sizes are given selectively: once, few, many, or a class where the clone is expanded.

d_call	clone_size	v_call	j_call	cdr3_nt	cdr3_aa
TRBD1	NA	TRBV9	TRBJ2-7	TGTGCCAGCAGCGTAGACAGGGGTTTATACGAGCAGTACTTC	CASSVDRGLYEQYF
TRBD2	NA	TRBV5-1	TRBJ2-1	TGCGCCAGCAGCTTGGGGGGGAGCGGGAGCAGGGAGCAGTTCTTC	CASSLGGSGSREQFF
TRBD1	NA	TRBV29-1	TRBJ1-2	TGCAGCGTTGAGGGACAGGGGGCCTATGGCTACACCTTC	CSVEGQGAYGYTF
TRBD1	NA	TRBV5-1	TRBJ1-4	TGCGCCAGCAGCTTAGGTCCGACAGGGGGTCCTGAAAAACTGTTTTTT	CASSLGPTGGPEKLFF
NA	NA	TRBV5-5	TRBJ1-4	TGTGCCAGCAGCTTGGTGGTAGCAACTAATGAAAAACTGTTTTTT	CASSLVVATNEKLFF
TRBD1	NA	TRBV5-8	TRBJ1-3	TGTGCCAGCAGCTTAGCAGGGGGCAGAAACACCATATATTTT	CASSLAGGRNTIYF
TRBD1	few	TRBV4-1	TRBJ1-1	TGCGCCAGCGGTACAGGGGCCAACACTGAAGCTTTCTTT	CASGTGANTEAFF
NA	NA	TRBV30	TRBJ2-6	TGTGCCTGGAGTGTAGTTAGGACAGCAATCTCTGGGGCCAACGTCCTGACTTTC	CAWSVVRTAISGANVLTF
NA	NA	TRBV7-6	TRBJ1-1	TGTGCCAGCAGCTTAGCGCTGGGGAGTAAAGCTTTCTTT	CASSLALGSKAFF
NA	NA	TRBV19	TRBJ1-2	TGTGCCAGTAACTCGCAGGGCTCTAACTATGGCTACACCTTC	CASNSQGSNYGYTF
NA	once	TRBV9	TRBJ1-2	TGTGCCAGCAGCGTAGCTAGTTCACACCGAACTAACTATGGCTACACCTTC	CASSVASSHRTNYGYTF
TRBD1	NA	TRBV4-1	TRBJ1-4	TGCGCCAGCAGCCAAATCCCCCCCGGGACAGGCGATGAAAAACTGTTTTTT	CASSQIPPGTGDEKLFF
TRBD1	NA	TRBV5-4	TRBJ1-1	TGTGCCAGCAGCAAACCGGGACAGGGGTTCAGGGACACTGAAGCTTTCTTT	CASSKPGQGFRDTEAFF
TRBD2	NA	TRBV10-3	TRBJ2-1	TGTGCCACCACCGGGACTAGCGGGAGGACCGCCAATGAGCAGTTCTTC	CATTGTSGRTANEQFF
TRBD1	few	TRBV3-1/TRBV3-2	TRBJ1-2	TGTGCCAGCAGCCGTGGGGACAGGAGTTATGGCTACACCTTC	CASSRGDRSYGYTF
TRBD2	NA	TRBV3-1/TRBV3-2	TRBJ2-3	TGTGCCAGCAGCCAAGTGGTAGCGGGAGGGTCGATGTCAGATACGCAGTATTTT	CASSQVVAGGSMSDTQYF
TRBD1	NA	TRBV27	TRBJ1-5	TGTGCCAGCAGTTCTGGACAGGGGGCGAATCAGCCCCAGCATTTT	CASSSGQGANQPQHF
NA	NA	TRBV5-1	TRBJ2-1	TGCGCCAGCAGCTTGGCCTTATACAATGAGCAGTTCTTC	CASSLALYNEQFF
NA	NA	TRBV19	TRBJ1-1	TGTGCCAGTAGTATAGCAGAGAACACTGAAGCTTTCTTT	CASSIAENTEAFF
TRBD1	once	TRBV5-1	TRBJ2-7	TGCGCCAGCAGCCGCGGACAGGGACCCTACGAGCAGTACTTC	CASSRGQGPYEQYF
TRBD1	NA	TRBV7-3	TRBJ1-1	TGTGCCAGCAGCTCCAGGGGGCCCACTGAAGCTTTCTTT	CASSSRGPTEAFF
TRBD2	NA	TRBV7-2	TRBJ2-5	TGTGCCAGCAGCTTAGGGTCCGGGGGGGAGAGGACCCAGTACTTC	CASSLGSGGERTQYF
NA	few	TRBV6-5	TRBJ1-5	TGTGCCAGCAGTTACCGGCAGGCCTCTAGCAATCAGCCCCAGCATTTT	CASSYRQASSNQPQHF
TRBD1	NA	TRBV7-9	TRBJ1-1	TGTGCCAGCGGTTCTTCAGGGGGAGAAACTGAAGCTTTCTTT	CASGSSGGETEAFF
NA	NA	TRBV10-3	TRBJ1-2	TGTGCCATCAGCGAAATTAGACAGGCTAACTATGGCTACACCTTC	CAISEIRQANYGYTF
NA	NA	TRBV30	TRBJ2-5	TGTGCCTGGACGCTAGGATCCGCGGAGACCCAGTACTTC	CAWTLGSAETQYF
TRBD1	NA	TRBV15	TRBJ1-4	TGTGCCACCAGCGGGGGGGACAGGGCGGCTGAAAAACTGTTTTTT	CATSGGDRAAEKLFF
TRBD2	NA	TRBV6-1	TRBJ2-1	TGTGCCAGCAGTGAAGCTAGCGGGAGAGGTGAGCAGTTCTTC	CASSEASGRGEQFF
TRBD1	NA	TRBV9	TRBJ1-2	TGTGCCAGCAGCATCGGGACAGGAGACTATGGCTACACCTTC	CASSIGTGDYGYTF
TRBD2	NA	TRBV5-4	TRBJ2-3	TGTGCCAGCAGCTTGGGGCTAGCGGGGGCCTTCGGGGATACGCAGTATTTT	CASSLGLAGAFGDTQYF
NA	NA	TRBV11-2	TRBJ2-3	TGTGCCAGCAGCTCCGTAGAGAGCACAGATACGCAGTATTTT	CASSSVESTDTQYF
NA	NA	TRBV27	TRBJ1-4	TGTGCCAGCAGTTTATTGTGGTCCCAAGGGGTAAAACTGTTTTTT	CASSLLWSQGVKLFF
TRBD2	few	TRBV5-6	TRBJ2-1	TGTGCCAGCAGCATAGCGGGGGGGCCCTACAATGAGCAGTTCTTC	CASSIAGGPYNEQFF
NA	NA	TRBV6-5	TRBJ1-1	TGTGCCAGCAGATTGACAGCGAACACTGAAGCTTTCTTT	CASRLTANTEAFF
TRBD1	NA	TRBV11-2	TRBJ1-6	TGTGCCAGCAGCCCGTACAGGGGGAATTCACCCCTCCACTTT	CASSPYRGNSPLHF
TRBD1	NA	TRBV19	TRBJ1-5	TGTGCCAGTAGTGGACAGGGTGGTCAGCCCCAGCATTTT	CASSGQGGQPQHF
TRBD2	NA	TRBV4-2	TRBJ2-1	TGTGCCAGCAGCCAAATAGCGGGTCTCGAGATCTTC	CASSQIAGLEIF
TRBD2	NA	TRBV27	TRBJ2-7	TGTGCCAGCAGTTTCGGTAGGACTAGCGGAAGATACGAGCAGTACTTC	CASSFGRTSGRYEQYF
NA	NA	TRBV6-5	TRBJ2-7	TGTGCCAGCCGACGATCCGGGAACTACGAGCAGTACTTC	CASRRSGNYEQYF
TRBD1	once	TRBV24-1	TRBJ2-7	TGTGCCACCAGTGATTCCGGGACAGGGGGCGATTACGAGCAGTACTTC	CATSDSGTGGDYEQYF
TRBD2	NA	TRBV5-6	TRBJ2-7	TGTGCCAGCAGTTTCAGACTAGCGGGGGGACTTAGTAGCTACGAGCAGTACTTC	CASSFRLAGGLSSYEQYF
TRBD1	NA	TRBV6-5	TRBJ2-5	TGTGCCAGCAGTTCGGGGACAGGGGACCAAGAGACCCAGTACTTC	CASSSGTGDQETQYF
TRBD2	once	TRBV7-3	TRBJ2-1	TGTGCCAGCAGCTTAGGAGCGGGAGGTTTCTACAATGAGCAGTTCTTC	CASSLGAGGFYNEQFF
NA	NA	TRBV9	TRBJ1-1	TGTGCCAGCAGCGTAGTGTCGGGGACTGGGACTGAAGCTTTCTTT	CASSVVSGTGTEAFF